These 4 T cell receptor beta chains share one sample of origin, sequenced in a study of Ad26.COV2.S vaccination and SARS-CoV-2 variants. The sample's treatment: some 20 received Ad26.COV2.S at low or high dose, single or two shots; 5 received placebo; per-sample allocation not given. Material that was analyzed had been drawn on day 63 after the first vaccine or placebo injection. The assay was immunoSEQ multiplex PCR, and TCRdb's table has in-frame clones only and misses some. The sample yields about 480,000 clones, roughly nine tenths seen once. This specimen was peripheral blood, taken in a trial of Ad26.COV2.S vaccine versus placebo. The source of these receptors is a person aged 18 to 59 who received the Ad26.COV2.S COVID-19 vaccine or a placebo.

This chain connects TRBV27 to TRBJ1-2; no clear D gene. Germline loops: CDR1 MNHEY, CDR2 SMNVEV (reference sequence). Trimming took 5 bases from V and 9 from J, leaving 10 bases between them. CDR3 length: 11 residues. The CDR3 sequence: CASSPQIRYTF. CDR3 nucleotides: TGTGCCAGCAGTCCTCAGATCCGCTACACCTTC.

This clone was recorded a few times. The CDR3 here is CASSQEGGTYEQYF. CDR3 nucleotides: TGTGCCAGCAGCCAAGAGGGCGGGACCTACGAGCAGTACTTC. The chain employs TRBV4-2 and TRBJ2-7; D may be TRBD2 (6 bases). The CDR3 totals 14 residues. CDR1 LGHNA and CDR2 YNFKEQ come from the germline V gene. V dropped 0 bases and J dropped 2 bases, with 8 bases sitting between them.

This clone was seen just once. The V gene is TRBV2, the J gene TRBJ1-5, with D possibly matching TRBD1 (5 bases). V was trimmed by 3 bases and J by 0 bases, leaving 27 bases between them. The germline V gene has CDR1 SNHLY and CDR2 FYNNEI. CDR3 length: 21 amino acids. The CDR3 sequence is CASSERGLVRVGDYSNQPQHF. As DNA, the CDR3 is TGTGCCAGCAGTGAGAGAGGTCTTGTCAGGGTCGGGGATTATAGCAATCAGCCCCAGCATTTT.

V usage is TRBV5-3 and J usage is TRBJ1-3; TRBD1 is a possible D gene (6 bases). TRBV5-3 is assigned to the ORF class and has an uncertain function. The CDR3 consists of 18 residues. V dropped 0 bases and J dropped 0 bases, with 16 bases sitting between them. The CDR3 sequence: CARSLGRRPGASGNTIYF. The CDR3 DNA reads as TGTGCCAGAAGCTTGGGACGCAGGCCAGGGGCCTCTGGAAACACCATATATTTT.